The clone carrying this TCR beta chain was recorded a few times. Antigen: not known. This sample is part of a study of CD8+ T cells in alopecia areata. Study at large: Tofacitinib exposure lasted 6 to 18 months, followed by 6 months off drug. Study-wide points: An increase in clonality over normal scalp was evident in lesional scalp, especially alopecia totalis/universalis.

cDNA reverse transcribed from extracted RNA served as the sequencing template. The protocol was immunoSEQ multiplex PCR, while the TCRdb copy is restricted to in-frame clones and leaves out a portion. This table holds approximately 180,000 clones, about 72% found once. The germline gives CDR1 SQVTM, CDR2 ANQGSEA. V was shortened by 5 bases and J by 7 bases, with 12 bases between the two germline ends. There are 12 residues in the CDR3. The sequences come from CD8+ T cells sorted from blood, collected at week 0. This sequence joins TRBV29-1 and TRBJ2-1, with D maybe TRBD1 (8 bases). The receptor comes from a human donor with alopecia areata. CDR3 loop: CSVPQGGNEQFF. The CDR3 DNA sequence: TGCAGCGTTCCACAGGGGGGGAATGAGCAGTTCTTC.